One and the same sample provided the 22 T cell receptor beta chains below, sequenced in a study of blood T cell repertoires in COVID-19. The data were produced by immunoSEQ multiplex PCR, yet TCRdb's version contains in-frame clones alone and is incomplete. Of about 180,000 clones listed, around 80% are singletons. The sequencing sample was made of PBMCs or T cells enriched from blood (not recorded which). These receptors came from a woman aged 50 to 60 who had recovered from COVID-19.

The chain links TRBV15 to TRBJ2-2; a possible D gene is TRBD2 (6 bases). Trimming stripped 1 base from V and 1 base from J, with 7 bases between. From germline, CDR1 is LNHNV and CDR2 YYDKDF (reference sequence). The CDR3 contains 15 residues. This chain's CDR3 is CATSRGGLNTGELFF. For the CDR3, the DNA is TGTGCCACCAGCAGAGGGGGACTGAACACCGGGGAGCTGTTTTTT.

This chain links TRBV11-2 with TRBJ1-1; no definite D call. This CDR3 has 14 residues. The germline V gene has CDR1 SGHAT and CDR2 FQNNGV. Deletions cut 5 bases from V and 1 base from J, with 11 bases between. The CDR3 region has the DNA TGTGCCAGCAGCAGGGCAGGAGGGAACACTGAAGCTTTCTTT. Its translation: CASSRAGGNTEAFF.

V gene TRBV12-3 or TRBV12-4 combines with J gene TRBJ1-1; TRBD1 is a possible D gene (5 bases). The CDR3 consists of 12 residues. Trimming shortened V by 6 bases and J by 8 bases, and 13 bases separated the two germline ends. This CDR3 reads CASSREQDEAFF. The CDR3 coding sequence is TGTGCCAGCAGCCGTGAACAGGACGAAGCTTTCTTT.

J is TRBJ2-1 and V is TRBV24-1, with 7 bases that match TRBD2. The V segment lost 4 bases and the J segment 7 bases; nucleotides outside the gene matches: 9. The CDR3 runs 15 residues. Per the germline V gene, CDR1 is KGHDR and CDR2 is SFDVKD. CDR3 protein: CATSEPGGRVNEQFF. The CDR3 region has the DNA TGTGCCACCAGTGAGCCCGGCGGGAGAGTAAATGAGCAGTTCTTC.

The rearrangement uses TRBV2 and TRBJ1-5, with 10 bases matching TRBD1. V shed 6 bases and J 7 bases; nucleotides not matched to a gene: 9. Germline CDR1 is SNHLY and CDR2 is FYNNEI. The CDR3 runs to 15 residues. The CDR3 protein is CASRGRGTGVQPQHF. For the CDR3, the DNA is TGTGCCAGCAGGGGACGCGGGACAGGGGTCCAGCCCCAGCATTTT.

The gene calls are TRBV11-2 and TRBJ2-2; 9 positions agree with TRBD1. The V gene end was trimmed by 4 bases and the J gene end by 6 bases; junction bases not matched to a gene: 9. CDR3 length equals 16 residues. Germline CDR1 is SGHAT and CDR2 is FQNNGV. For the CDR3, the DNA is TGTGCCAGCAGCTCTAACAGGGGGCGAAAGGCCGGGGAGCTGTTTTTT. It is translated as CASSSNRGRKAGELFF.

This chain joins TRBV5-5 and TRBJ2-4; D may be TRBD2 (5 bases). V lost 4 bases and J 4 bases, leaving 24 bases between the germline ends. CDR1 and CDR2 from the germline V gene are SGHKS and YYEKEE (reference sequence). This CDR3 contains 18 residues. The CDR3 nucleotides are TGTGCCAGCAGCCCCCTTGACAACCGGGTCGGGGTGAAAAACATTCAGTACTTC. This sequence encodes CASSPLDNRVGVKNIQYF.

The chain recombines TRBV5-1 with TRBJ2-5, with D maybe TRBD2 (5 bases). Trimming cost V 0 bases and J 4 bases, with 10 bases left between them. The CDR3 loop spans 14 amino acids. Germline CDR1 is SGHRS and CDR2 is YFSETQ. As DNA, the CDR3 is TGCGCCAGCAGCTTGGGGCTCAGCGGAGAGACCCAGTACTTC. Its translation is CASSLGLSGETQYF.

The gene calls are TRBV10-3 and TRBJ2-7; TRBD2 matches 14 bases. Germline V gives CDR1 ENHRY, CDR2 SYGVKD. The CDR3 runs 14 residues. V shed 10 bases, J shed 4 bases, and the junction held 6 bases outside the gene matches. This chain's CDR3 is CATSGTSGSYEQYF. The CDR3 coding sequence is TGTGCCACATCCGGGACTAGCGGGAGTTACGAGCAGTACTTC.

The CDR3 bases are TGTGCCAGCAGCCCGAAGTGTGGAGAAGGGGCGTCTGGAAACACCATATATTTT. Its protein is CASSPKCGEGASGNTIYF. The chain recombines TRBV21-1 with TRBJ1-3; the table's D call, TRBD1, has no DNA check behind it. TRBV21-1 represents a pseudogene. The CDR3 runs to 18 residues.

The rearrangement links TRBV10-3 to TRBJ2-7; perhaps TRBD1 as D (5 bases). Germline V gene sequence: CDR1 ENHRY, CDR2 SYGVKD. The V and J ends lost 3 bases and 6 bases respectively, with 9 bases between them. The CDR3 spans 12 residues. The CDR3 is CAISDPDSEQYF. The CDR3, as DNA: TGTGCCATCAGTGACCCAGACAGCGAGCAGTACTTC.

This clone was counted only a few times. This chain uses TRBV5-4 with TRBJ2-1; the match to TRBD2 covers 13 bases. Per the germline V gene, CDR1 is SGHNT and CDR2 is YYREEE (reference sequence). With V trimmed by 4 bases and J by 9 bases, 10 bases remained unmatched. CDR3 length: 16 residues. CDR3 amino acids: CASSKTGTSGMREQFF. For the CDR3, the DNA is TGTGCCAGCAGCAAAACCGGGACTAGCGGGATGCGTGAGCAGTTCTTC.

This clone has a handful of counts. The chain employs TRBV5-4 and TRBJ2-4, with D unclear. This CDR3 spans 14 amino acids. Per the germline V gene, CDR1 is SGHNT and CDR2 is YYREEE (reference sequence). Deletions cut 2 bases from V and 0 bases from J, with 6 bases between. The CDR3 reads CASSLPGAKNIQYF. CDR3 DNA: TGTGCCAGCAGCTTACCAGGAGCCAAAAACATTCAGTACTTC.

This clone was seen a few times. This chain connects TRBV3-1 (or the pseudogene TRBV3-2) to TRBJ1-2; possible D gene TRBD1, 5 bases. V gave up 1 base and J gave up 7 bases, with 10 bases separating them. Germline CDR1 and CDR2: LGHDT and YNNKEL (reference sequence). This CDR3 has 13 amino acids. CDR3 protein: CASSQGGVPGYTF. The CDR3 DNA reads TGTGCCAGCAGCCAAGGGGGGGTCCCTGGCTACACCTTC.

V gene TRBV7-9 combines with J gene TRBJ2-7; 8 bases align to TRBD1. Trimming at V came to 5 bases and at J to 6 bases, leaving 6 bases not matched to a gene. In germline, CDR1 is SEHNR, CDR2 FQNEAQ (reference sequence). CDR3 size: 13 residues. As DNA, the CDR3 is TGTGCCAGCAGCGACCAGGGGGCTGGCGAGCAGTACTTC. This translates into CASSDQGAGEQYF.

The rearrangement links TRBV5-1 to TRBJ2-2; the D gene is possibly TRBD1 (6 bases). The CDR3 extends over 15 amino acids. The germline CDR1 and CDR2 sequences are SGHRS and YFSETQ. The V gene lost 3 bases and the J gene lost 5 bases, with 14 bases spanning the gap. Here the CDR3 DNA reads TGCGCCAGCAGCTGGATGACAGGCTCAACCGGGGAGCTGTTTTTT. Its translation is CASSWMTGSTGELFF.

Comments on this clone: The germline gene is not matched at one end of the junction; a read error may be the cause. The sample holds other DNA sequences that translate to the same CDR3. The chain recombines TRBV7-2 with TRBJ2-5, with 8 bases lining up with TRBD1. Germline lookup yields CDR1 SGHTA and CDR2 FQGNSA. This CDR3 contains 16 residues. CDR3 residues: CASSLGSTGGYETQYF. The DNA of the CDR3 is TGTGCCAGCAGCTTAGGAAGCACAGGGGGGTACGAGACCCAATACTTC.

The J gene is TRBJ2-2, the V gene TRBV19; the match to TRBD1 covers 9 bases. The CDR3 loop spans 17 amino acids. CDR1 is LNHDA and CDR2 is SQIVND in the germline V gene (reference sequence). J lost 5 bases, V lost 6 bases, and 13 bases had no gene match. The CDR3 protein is CASRPGTGLVRTGELFF. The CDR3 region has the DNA TGTGCCAGTAGGCCAGGGACAGGGCTGGTTAGGACCGGGGAGCTGTTTTTT.

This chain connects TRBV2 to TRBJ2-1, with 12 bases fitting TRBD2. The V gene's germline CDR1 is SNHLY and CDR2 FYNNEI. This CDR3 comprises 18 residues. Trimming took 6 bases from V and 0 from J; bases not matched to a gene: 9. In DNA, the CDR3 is TGTGCCAGCAGGGAGCGGACTAGCGGGACGGGCTCCTACAATGAGCAGTTCTTC. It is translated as CASRERTSGTGSYNEQFF.

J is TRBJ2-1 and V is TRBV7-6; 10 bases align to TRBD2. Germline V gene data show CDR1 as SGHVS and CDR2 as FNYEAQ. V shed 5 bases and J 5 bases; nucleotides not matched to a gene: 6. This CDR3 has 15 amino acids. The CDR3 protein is CASSPRLAGDNEQFF. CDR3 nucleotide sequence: TGTGCCAGCAGCCCCAGACTAGCGGGTGACAATGAGCAGTTCTTC.

The CDR3 nucleotides read TGCGCCAGCAGCCAAGATAGCGGGATTTTATCGGGTGAGCAGTTCTTC. Its protein product is CASSQDSGILSGEQFF. The chain is built from TRBV4-1 and TRBJ2-1; 8 positions match TRBD2. This CDR3 comprises 16 residues. After removal of 0 bases from V and 9 bases from J, the junction contained 10 bases not matched to a gene. CDR1 MGHRA and CDR2 YSYEKL come from the germline V gene.

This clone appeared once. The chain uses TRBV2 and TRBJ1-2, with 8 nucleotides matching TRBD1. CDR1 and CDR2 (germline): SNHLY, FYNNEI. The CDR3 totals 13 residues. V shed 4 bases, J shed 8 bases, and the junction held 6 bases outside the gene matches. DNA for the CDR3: TGTGCCAGCAGTGCAGGGGGCGGGCTGGGCTACACCTTC. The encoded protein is CASSAGGGLGYTF.